The clone carrying this T cell receptor (beta chain) was observed a handful of times. Antigen specificity is unknown. The entry originates in a study of CD8 T cells in ankylosing spondylitis. Study results and caveats: Earlier authors reported some of these motif variants in reactive arthritis synovial fluid and blood. Reported data indicate significant enrichment of disease-linked clones within matched ankylosing spondylitis synovial fluid.

The CDR3 is made up of 15 amino acids. V was cut by 8 bases and J by 4 bases, with 18 bases left in between. It was by quantitative 5'-RACE with molecular barcodes that TCR beta libraries were made. One entry per CDR3 protein results from TCRdb running MiXCR on the 5' RACE reads. The data contain 250,000 to 350,000 distinct CDR3 sequences, 15% to 25% of them seen just once; the ten biggest clones take up about 8%. The chain combines TRBV12-3 or TRBV12-4 with TRBJ2-1; D is tentatively TRBD1 or TRBD2 (5 bases each). The sequenced material came from blood, either unsorted or a sorted T cell fraction (not recorded which). This receptor was obtained from a male donor with ankylosing spondylitis or in good health (not recorded which). In nucleotides, the CDR3 is TGTGCCAGCGGCATGATGAAGGGGAGTTACAATGAGCAGTTCTTC. It translates to CASGMMKGSYNEQFF.